The rows below give T cell receptor beta chains drawn from one sample of a study of shared clonotypes between healthy human individuals. Produced via immunoSEQ multiplex PCR; TCRdb's table is partial and in-frame only. The repertoire holds about 2.1 million clones, with about 93% as singletons. Specimen: naive CD8+ T cells from PBMCs. The source of these receptors is a man aged 18 to 30 in good health. Some clones in this sample may be carry-over from other donors' samples. Both conserved end residues are part of each CDR3. A D gene is named only where the DNA matches it firmly.

>TRBV7-2|NA|TRBJ2-7
TGTGCCAGCAGCCCCTTCGGAGGCAACTACGAGCAGTACTTC
CASSPFGGNYEQYF
>TRBV27|NA|TRBJ2-7
TGTGCCAGCAGTTTTGATGTGGGGGGCGACGAGCAGTACTTC
CASSFDVGGDEQYF
>TRBV28|TRBD1|TRBJ2-3
TGTGCCAGCAGTTTAGGGACAGTCAGCACAGATACGCAGTATTTT
CASSLGTVSTDTQYF
>TRBV2|NA|TRBJ2-6
TGTGCCAGCAGTGAAGGTCACTCTGGGGCCAACGTCCTGACTTTC
CASSEGHSGANVLTF
>TRBV19|NA|TRBJ2-1
TGTGCCAGTAGTGCCACAGGGTTGAGCTATGAGCAGTTCTTC
CASSATGLSYEQFF
>TRBV4-3|NA|TRBJ1-1
TGCGCCAGCAGCCAAGAAGAGAACACTGAAGCTTTCTTT
CASSQEENTEAFF
>TRBV2|NA|TRBJ1-1
TGTGCCAGCAGTGAAGCGCTTCCAGGGGAAGCTTTCTTT
CASSEALPGEAFF
>TRBV10-3|NA|TRBJ1-2
TGTGCCATCAGTGAAGGGCAGGGACTCTATGGCTACACCTTC
CAISEGQGLYGYTF
>TRBV27|NA|TRBJ2-3
TGTGCCAGCAGTTTATTCCGAAAAGATACGCAGTATTTT
CASSLFRKDTQYF
>TRBV19|NA|TRBJ2-1
TGTGCCAGTAGTATAGATCGGGGGTCGGGGCCCTCCTACAATGAGCAGTTCTTC
CASSIDRGSGPSYNEQFF
>TRBV9|TRBD1|TRBJ1-1
TGTGCCAGCAGCGTCGGACAGGGAGGCACTGAAGCTTTCTTT
CASSVGQGGTEAFF